Listed here are 18 T cell receptor beta chains from one sample, sequenced in a study of response to subunit inactivated influenza vaccine. TCRdb called the RT-PCR reads again in MiXCR, with one record for every CDR3 protein. The sample lists 650,000 to 800,000 distinct CDR3 sequences; 18% were seen once. The material was PBMCs from blood, obtained about 5 days after vaccination. The receptors here all came from a man aged 50 to 60 who received an inactivated influenza vaccine.

The chain recombines TRBV12-3 or TRBV12-4 with TRBJ2-4; D gene unclear. There are 14 residues in the CDR3. Trimming removed 3 bases at V and 1 base at J, with 7 bases between. The CDR3: CASSFFGAKNIQYF. In DNA, the CDR3 is TGTGCCAGCAGTTTTTTCGGGGCCAAAAACATTCAGTACTTC.

This clonotype turned up a few times. CDR3 in DNA: TGCAGTGCCGTCGCAGGAACAGGGCCAGAGACCCAGTACTTC. It codes for CSAVAGTGPETQYF. The rearrangement joins TRBV20-1 to TRBJ2-5; a weak D match, TRBD1 (6 bases). V was clipped by 6 bases and J by 4 bases, with 18 bases between them. This CDR3 contains 14 residues. Looked up from germline, CDR1 is DFQATT and CDR2 is SNEGSKA (reference sequence).

The genes are TRBV7-2 and TRBJ2-5, with D possibly matching TRBD2 (5 bases). Germline CDR1 is SGHTA and CDR2 is FQGNSA. The CDR3 spans 16 residues. V dropped 5 bases and J dropped 2 bases, with 18 bases sitting between them. CDR3 sequence (DNA): TGTGCCAGCAGCCCCGGGGTGGCCGCACCTCAAGAGACCCAGTACTTC. Translating gives CASSPGVAAPQETQYF.

The chain is built from TRBV20-1 and TRBJ2-1; TRBD2 matches at 7 bases. This CDR3 has 15 residues. Trimming took 5 bases from V and 5 from J; bases not matched to a gene: 12. Germline values: CDR1 DFQATT, CDR2 SNEGSKA (reference sequence). The CDR3 reads CSAPHPGLPNNEQFF. The CDR3 DNA reads as TGCAGTGCTCCCCACCCGGGACTACCGAACAATGAGCAGTTCTTC.

V is TRBV5-1 and J is TRBJ2-3; TRBD1 matches 7 bases. V dropped 1 base and J dropped 1; count of bases not matched to a gene: 6. Germline V CDR1 and CDR2: SGHRS, YFSETQ. The CDR3 sequence is 16 residues long. The CDR3 sequence: CASSLKGGWGTDTQYF. The CDR3 DNA sequence: TGCGCCAGCAGCTTGAAAGGGGGCTGGGGCACAGATACGCAGTATTTT.

Concerning this clonotype itself: This sequence may be a read error, since a much larger clone differs from it by one base. V and J are TRBV12-3 or TRBV12-4 and TRBJ2-1; D is possibly TRBD2 (5 bases). Trimming shortened V by 6 bases and J by 3 bases, and 15 bases separated the two germline ends. CDR3 length: 15 amino acids. CDR3 nucleotide sequence: TGTGCCAGCAGCCCTAGCAGGAAATTCTACAATGAGCAGTTCTTC. Encoded protein: CASSPSRKFYNEQFF.

This clonotype appeared a few times. This CDR3 reads CASSLQGGADQPQHF. CDR3 nucleotides: TGCGCCAGCAGCTTACAGGGAGGAGCGGATCAGCCCCAGCATTTT. The chain couples TRBV5-1 to TRBJ1-5; tentatively, D is TRBD1 (6 bases). This CDR3 contains 15 residues. Germline V gives CDR1 SGHRS, CDR2 YFSETQ. Trimming removed 2 bases from V and 5 bases from J, with 14 bases in between.

The rearrangement uses TRBV20-1 and TRBJ1-1; D perhaps matches TRBD1 (6 bases). The V end lost 0 bases, the J end lost 2 bases, and 13 bases lay between the germline ends. The CDR3 is made up of 15 amino acids. Looked up from germline, CDR1 is DFQATT and CDR2 is SNEGSKA (reference sequence). The CDR3 DNA sequence: TGCAGTGCTAGAGATCCCAGGGGTTCAAACACTGAAGCTTTCTTT. It encodes CSARDPRGSNTEAFF.

The V and J genes are TRBV9 and TRBJ1-1; D ambiguous. Looked up from germline, CDR1 is SGDLS and CDR2 is YYNGEE. This CDR3 has 13 amino acids. V was clipped by 4 bases and J by 1 base, with 8 bases between them. The chain's CDR3 is CASSLLWNTEAFF. The DNA of the CDR3 is TGTGCCAGCAGCCTCCTTTGGAACACTGAAGCTTTCTTT. The whole variable domain, filled in from reference TRBV9 and TRBJ1-1, reads DSGVTQTPKHLITATGQRVTLRCSPRSGDLSVYWYQQSLDQGLQFLIQYYNGEERAKGNILERFSAQQFPDLHSELNLSSLELGDSALYFCASSLLWNTEAFFGQGTRLTVV.

This clonotype occurred once. This chain connects TRBV5-1 to TRBJ2-7; 8 nucleotides line up with TRBD1. CDR1 and CDR2 from the germline V gene are SGHRS and YFSETQ. The CDR3 extends over 14 amino acids. V was pared by 2 bases and J by 0 bases, with 1 base of the junction left unmatched. This CDR3 is CASSLQGDSYEQYF. As DNA, the CDR3 is TGCGCCAGCAGCTTACAGGGGGACTCCTACGAGCAGTACTTC.

In its sample, this clonotype was seen a few times. This rearrangement joins TRBV4-3 to TRBJ2-1; 7 positions agree with TRBD2. CDR1 and CDR2 from the germline V gene are LGHNA and YSLEER. This CDR3 region has 18 residues. The V and J ends lost 0 bases and 1 base, in that order; junction bases with no gene match: 9. CDR3 nucleotide sequence: TGCGCCAGCAGCCAAGACATAAGCGGGGTGTGGTCCTACAATGAGCAGTTCTTC. Residues: CASSQDISGVWSYNEQFF.

CDR3 DNA sequence: TGCAGTACTATACGGCTGGTGGAGACCCAGTACTTC. This translates into CSTIRLVETQYF. This chain uses TRBV20-1 with TRBJ2-5; D gene unclear. V was pared by 8 bases and J by 5 bases, with 15 bases between. This CDR3 contains 12 residues. CDR1 DFQATT and CDR2 SNEGSKA come from the germline V gene (reference sequence).

This clonotype has just a few counts. This chain connects TRBV20-1 to TRBJ1-2; D is perhaps TRBD1 (6 bases). Germline V gives CDR1 DFQATT, CDR2 SNEGSKA (reference sequence). V lost 5 bases and J 3 bases, leaving 16 bases between the germline ends. The CDR3 length is 14 residues. The CDR3 sequence: CSAPPGGRHYGYTF. The DNA for the CDR3 is TGCAGTGCTCCGCCGGGGGGCAGACACTATGGCTACACCTTC.

This clonotype has ten or more counts. The chain links TRBV10-3 to TRBJ2-2, with 9 bases fitting TRBD2. The germline gives CDR1 ENHRY, CDR2 SYGVKD. This CDR3 comprises 15 residues. The junction had 7 bases not matched to a gene; V was cut back by 6 bases and J by 5 bases. The CDR3 DNA reads TGTGCCATCAGCGCAGGACTAGCGTGGACCGGGGAGCTGTTTTTT. It yields the protein CAISAGLAWTGELFF.

This clonotype has ten or more counts. The V and J genes are TRBV29-1 and TRBJ2-7, with D possibly matching TRBD2 (6 bases). CDR3 length equals 14 residues. V was cut by 3 bases and J by 3 bases, with 15 bases left in between. The germline V gene encodes CDR1 SQVTM and CDR2 ANQGSEA. The CDR3 nucleotides are TGCAGCGTTGACGTGCGGGGCGCATACTACGAGCAGTACTTC. Residues: CSVDVRGAYYEQYF.

This clonotype occurred a few times. The CDR3 sequence is CASSLVRGTETQYF. As DNA, the CDR3 is TGTGCCAGCAGCTTAGTGAGGGGGACGGAGACCCAGTACTTC. This chain links TRBV11-2 with TRBJ2-5, with D possibly being TRBD1 (6 bases). The germline CDR1 and CDR2 sequences are SGHAT and FQNNGV. The CDR3 has 14 residues. Trimming stripped 1 base from V and 5 bases from J, with 11 bases between.

There are a few counts of this clonotype. The chain carries TRBV28 and TRBJ2-1, with D perhaps being TRBD1 or TRBD2 (5 bases each). CDR3 size: 16 residues. V lost 5 bases to trimming and J lost 1 base, with 15 bases between them. Germline CDR1 reads MDHEN; CDR2 reads SYDVKM. The CDR3 spells CASSPARGPSYNEQFF. The DNA of the CDR3 is TGTGCCAGCAGTCCCGCAAGGGGACCTTCCTACAATGAGCAGTTCTTC. Combining the CDR3 with reference TRBV28 and TRBJ2-1 gives the whole variable domain DVKVTQSSRYLVKRTGEKVFLECVQDMDHENMFWYRQDPGLGLRLIYFSYDVKMKEKGDIPEGYSVSREKKERFSLILESASTNQTSMYLCASSPARGPSYNEQFFGPGTRLTVL.

V and J are TRBV6-1 and TRBJ1-1; D not certain. The germline gives CDR1 MNHNS, CDR2 SASEGT. V lost 5 bases and J lost 6, with 13 bases in between. CDR3 length: 13 amino acids. CDR3 loop: CASSIRPDAEAFF. CDR3 coding DNA: TGTGCCAGCAGTATTCGGCCAGACGCTGAAGCTTTCTTT.